The 10 T cell receptor beta chains given below trace back to one sample, sequenced in a study of cytomegalovirus exposure and HLA in healthy donors. The PCR contained 60 Vbeta and 13 Jbeta primers. The protocol was immunoSEQ multiplex PCR, while the TCRdb copy is restricted to in-frame clones and leaves out a portion. The data hold approximately 180,000 clones, with 75% to 80% observed a single time. Sample: PBMCs. The receptors originated from a man in his forties in good health and CMV-seropositive.

The gene calls are TRBV29-1 and TRBJ2-1, with 15 nucleotides matching TRBD2. Losses at the gene ends were 7 bases for V and 10 bases for J; bases not matched to a gene: 5. The germline V gene has CDR1 SQVTM and CDR2 ANQGSEA. The CDR3 extends over 13 amino acids. For the CDR3, the DNA is TGCAGCGGAGATGGGACTAGCGGGGGGGAGCAGTTCTTC. This translates into CSGDGTSGGEQFF.

CDR3 sequence (DNA): TGTGCCAGCAGCGACCCGGGGGGGGGCCCTACCCTGTATTTT. The encoded protein is CASSDPGGGPTLYF. V usage is TRBV9 and J usage is TRBJ2-3; TRBD2 agrees at 8 bases. Germline V gene data show CDR1 as SGDLS and CDR2 as YYNGEE. Trimming cost V 3 bases and J 14 bases; bases outside gene matches: 14. The CDR3 is 14 residues long.

This rearrangement joins TRBV2 to TRBJ1-4; D is unresolved. In germline, CDR1 is SNHLY, CDR2 FYNNEI. V was pared by 6 bases and J by 8 bases, with 7 bases between. The CDR3 consists of 11 residues. The CDR3 region is CASSAPEKLFF. For the CDR3, the DNA is TGTGCCAGCAGCGCGCCAGAAAAACTGTTTTTT. The entire variable domain, with the rest obtained from reference TRBV2 and TRBJ1-4, is as follows: EPEVTQTPSHQVTQMGQEVILRCVPISNHLYFYWYRQILGQKVEFLVSFYNNEISEKSEIFDDQFSVERPDGSNFTLKIRSTKLEDSAMYFCASSAPEKLFFGSGTQLSVL.

Written as DNA, the CDR3 is TGTGCCAGCGAAGGGGGCGTCGGAAGTGGAAACACCATATATTTT. Its protein is CASEGGVGSGNTIYF. The V gene is TRBV6-1, the J gene TRBJ1-3, with 7 bases aligning to TRBD1. J lost 3 bases, V lost 8 bases, and 10 bases had no gene match. The CDR3 loop spans 15 amino acids. Looked up from germline, CDR1 is MNHNS and CDR2 is SASEGT.

J is TRBJ1-1 and V is TRBV27; 9 bases are a match to TRBD1. Germline lookup yields CDR1 MNHEY and CDR2 SMNVEV (reference sequence). V lost 2 bases, J lost 10 bases, and 8 bases stayed unmatched. The CDR3 runs to 14 residues. CDR3 amino acids: CASSLPGTGTRAFF. The DNA for the CDR3 is TGTGCCAGCAGTTTACCCGGGACAGGGACGAGAGCTTTCTTT.

The chain is built from TRBV6-1 and TRBJ2-2; D remains unclear. The CDR3 consists of 14 residues. Looked up from germline, CDR1 is MNHNS and CDR2 is SASEGT. V was pared by 4 bases and J by 1 base, with 7 bases between. The CDR3: CASSVGLNTGELFF. CDR3 nucleotide sequence: TGTGCCAGCAGTGTCGGTCTGAACACCGGGGAGCTGTTTTTT.

This clone came up once. This chain uses TRBV19 with TRBJ2-6, with 7 nucleotides matching TRBD1. V lost 7 bases, J lost 0 bases, and 6 bases stayed unmatched. Germline CDR1 LNHDA, CDR2 SQIVND (reference sequence). This CDR3 contains 16 residues. CDR3 sequence: CASTRQGTSGANVLTF. The CDR3 DNA follows: TGTGCCAGTACCCGACAGGGAACCTCTGGGGCCAACGTCCTGACTTTC.

The gene calls are TRBV19 and TRBJ1-5; 10 bases line up with TRBD1. V lost 6 bases and J lost 6; bases outside the gene matches: 11. The CDR3 has 16 residues. In germline, CDR1 is LNHDA, CDR2 SQIVND (reference sequence). CDR3 loop: CASSPTGTGVGQPQHF. In DNA, the CDR3 is TGTGCCAGTAGCCCAACCGGGACAGGGGTCGGTCAGCCCCAGCATTTT.

This clone was observed once. This chain uses TRBV7-9 with TRBJ2-2, with D maybe TRBD1 (6 bases). V lost 7 bases and J 7 bases, leaving 13 bases between the germline ends. The CDR3 has 13 residues. The germline gives CDR1 SEHNR, CDR2 FQNEAQ (reference sequence). CDR3 residues: CASTYREGGELFF. CDR3 nucleotide sequence: TGTGCCAGCACCTACAGGGAAGGCGGGGAGCTGTTTTTT.

The V and J genes are TRBV5-6 and TRBJ2-7; 10 bases line up with TRBD2. The germline gives CDR1 SGHDT, CDR2 YYEEEE. The V and J ends lost 5 bases and 0 bases, in that order; junction bases with no gene match: 2. This CDR3 comprises 14 residues. The CDR3 here is CASRWTSGSYEQYF. The DNA for the CDR3 is TGTGCCAGCAGGTGGACTAGCGGCTCCTACGAGCAGTACTTC.